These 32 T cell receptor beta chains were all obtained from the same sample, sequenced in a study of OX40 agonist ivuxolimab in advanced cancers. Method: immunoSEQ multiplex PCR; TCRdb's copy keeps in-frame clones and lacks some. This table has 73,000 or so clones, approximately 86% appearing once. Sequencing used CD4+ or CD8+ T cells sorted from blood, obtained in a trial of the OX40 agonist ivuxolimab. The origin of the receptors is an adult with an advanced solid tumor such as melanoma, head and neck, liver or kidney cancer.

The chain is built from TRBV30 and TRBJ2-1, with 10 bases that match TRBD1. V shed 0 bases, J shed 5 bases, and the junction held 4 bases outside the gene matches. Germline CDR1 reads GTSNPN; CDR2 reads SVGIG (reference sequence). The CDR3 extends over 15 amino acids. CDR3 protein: CAWSVGTGVHNEQFF. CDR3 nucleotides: TGTGCCTGGAGTGTGGGGACAGGGGTACACAATGAGCAGTTCTTC.

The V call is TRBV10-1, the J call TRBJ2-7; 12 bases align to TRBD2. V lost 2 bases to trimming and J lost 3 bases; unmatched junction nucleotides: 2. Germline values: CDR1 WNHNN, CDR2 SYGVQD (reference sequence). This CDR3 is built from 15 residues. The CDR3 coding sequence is TGCGCCAGCAGTGAGACGACTAGCGGGAGCTACGAGCAGTACTTC. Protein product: CASSETTSGSYEQYF.

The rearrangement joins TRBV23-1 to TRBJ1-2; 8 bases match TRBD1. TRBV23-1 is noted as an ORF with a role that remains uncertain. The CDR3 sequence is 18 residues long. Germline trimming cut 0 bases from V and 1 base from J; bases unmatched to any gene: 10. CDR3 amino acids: CASSQSGRGTGVNYGYTF. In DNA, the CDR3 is TGCGCCAGCAGTCAATCCGGTCGGGGGACAGGAGTTAACTATGGCTACACCTTC.

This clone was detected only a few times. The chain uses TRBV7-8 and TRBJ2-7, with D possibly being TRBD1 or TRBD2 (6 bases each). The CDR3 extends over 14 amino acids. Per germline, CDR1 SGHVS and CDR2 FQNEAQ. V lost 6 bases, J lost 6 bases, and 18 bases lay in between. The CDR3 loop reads CASSVKGGLAEQYF. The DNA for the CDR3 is TGTGCCAGCAGTGTAAAGGGGGGACTCGCCGAGCAGTACTTC.

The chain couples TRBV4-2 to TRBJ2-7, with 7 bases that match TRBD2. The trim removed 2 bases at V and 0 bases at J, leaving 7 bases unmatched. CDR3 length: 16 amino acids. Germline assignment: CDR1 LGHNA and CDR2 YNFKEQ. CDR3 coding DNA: TGTGCCAGCAGCCAACAAACAGCGGGGAGCTCCTACGAGCAGTACTTC. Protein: CASSQQTAGSSYEQYF.

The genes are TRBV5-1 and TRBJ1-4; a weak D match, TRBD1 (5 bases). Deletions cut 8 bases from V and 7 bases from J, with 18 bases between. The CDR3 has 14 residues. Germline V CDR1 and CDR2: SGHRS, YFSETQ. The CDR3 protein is CASTSGTESEKLFF. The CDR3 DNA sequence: TGCGCCAGTACGTCCGGGACCGAATCTGAAAAACTGTTTTTT.

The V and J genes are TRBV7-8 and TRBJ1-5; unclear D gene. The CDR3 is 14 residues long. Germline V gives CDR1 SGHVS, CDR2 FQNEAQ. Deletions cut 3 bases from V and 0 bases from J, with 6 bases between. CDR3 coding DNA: TGTGCCAGCAGCTTGCAAGATAGCAATCAGCCCCAGCATTTT. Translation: CASSLQDSNQPQHF.

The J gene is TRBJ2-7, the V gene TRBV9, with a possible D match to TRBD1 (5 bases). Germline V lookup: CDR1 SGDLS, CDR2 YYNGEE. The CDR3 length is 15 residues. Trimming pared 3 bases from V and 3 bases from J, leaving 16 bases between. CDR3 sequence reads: CASSGGQQPYYEQYF. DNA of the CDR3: TGTGCCAGCAGCGGCGGACAACAGCCGTACTACGAGCAGTACTTC.

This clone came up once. The CDR3 coding sequence is TGCGCCAGCAGCTTGGTTGGCAGGGAGTACGAAAAACTGTTTTTT. Its translation is CASSLVGREYEKLFF. This sequence joins TRBV5-1 and TRBJ1-4, with D possibly TRBD1 on 5 matching bases. Germline assignment: CDR1 SGHRS and CDR2 YFSETQ. This CDR3 spans 15 amino acids. V gave up 0 bases and J gave up 8 bases, with 14 bases separating them.

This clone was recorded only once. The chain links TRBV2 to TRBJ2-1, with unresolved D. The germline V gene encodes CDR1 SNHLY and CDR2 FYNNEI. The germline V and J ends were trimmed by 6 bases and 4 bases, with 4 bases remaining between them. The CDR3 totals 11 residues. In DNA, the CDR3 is TGTGCCAGCAGCGGATACAATGAGCAGTTCTTC. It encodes CASSGYNEQFF.

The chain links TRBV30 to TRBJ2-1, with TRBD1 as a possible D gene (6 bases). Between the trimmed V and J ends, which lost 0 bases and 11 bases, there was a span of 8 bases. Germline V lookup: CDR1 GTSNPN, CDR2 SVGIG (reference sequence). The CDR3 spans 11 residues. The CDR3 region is CAWSVQGKQFF. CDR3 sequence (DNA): TGTGCCTGGAGTGTACAGGGAAAGCAGTTCTTC.

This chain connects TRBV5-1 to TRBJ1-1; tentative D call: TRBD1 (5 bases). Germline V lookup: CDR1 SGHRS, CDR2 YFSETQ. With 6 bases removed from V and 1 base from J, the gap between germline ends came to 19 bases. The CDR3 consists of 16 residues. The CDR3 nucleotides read TGCGCCAGCACCACTGGAAGGGGTGAGGGGAACACTGAAGCTTTCTTT. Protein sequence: CASTTGRGEGNTEAFF.

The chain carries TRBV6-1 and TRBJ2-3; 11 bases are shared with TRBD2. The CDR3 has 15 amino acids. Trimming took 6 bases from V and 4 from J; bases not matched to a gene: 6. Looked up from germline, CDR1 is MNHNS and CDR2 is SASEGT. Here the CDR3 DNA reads TGTGCCAGCAGCCACACTAGCGGGAGCTCAGATACGCAGTATTTT. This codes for CASSHTSGSSDTQYF.

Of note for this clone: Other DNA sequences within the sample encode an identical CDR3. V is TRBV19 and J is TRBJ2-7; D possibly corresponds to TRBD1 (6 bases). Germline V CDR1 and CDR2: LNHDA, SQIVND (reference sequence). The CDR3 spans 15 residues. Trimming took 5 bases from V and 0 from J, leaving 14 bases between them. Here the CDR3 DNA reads TGTGCCAGTAGTGTACCGGGACACCTCTCCTACGAGCAGTACTTC. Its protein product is CASSVPGHLSYEQYF.

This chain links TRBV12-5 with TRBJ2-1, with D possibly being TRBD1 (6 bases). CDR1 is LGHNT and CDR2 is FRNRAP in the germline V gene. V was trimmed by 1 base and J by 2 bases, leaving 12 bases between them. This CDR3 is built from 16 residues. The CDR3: CASGLGTGGPYNEQFF. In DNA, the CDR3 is TGTGCTAGTGGTTTGGGGACTGGGGGCCCCTACAATGAGCAGTTCTTC.

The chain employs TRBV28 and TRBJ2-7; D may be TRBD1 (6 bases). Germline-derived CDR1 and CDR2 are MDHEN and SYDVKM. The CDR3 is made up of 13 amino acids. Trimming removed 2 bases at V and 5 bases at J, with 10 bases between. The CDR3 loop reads CASSLGQGNEQYF. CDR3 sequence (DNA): TGTGCCAGCAGTTTAGGTCAGGGGAACGAGCAGTACTTC.

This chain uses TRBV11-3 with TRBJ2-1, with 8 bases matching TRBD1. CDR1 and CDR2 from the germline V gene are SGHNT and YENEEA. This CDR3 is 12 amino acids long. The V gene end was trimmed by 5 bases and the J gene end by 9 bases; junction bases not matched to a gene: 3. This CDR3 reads CASSPDRVEQFF. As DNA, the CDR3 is TGTGCCAGCAGCCCGGACAGGGTTGAGCAGTTCTTC.

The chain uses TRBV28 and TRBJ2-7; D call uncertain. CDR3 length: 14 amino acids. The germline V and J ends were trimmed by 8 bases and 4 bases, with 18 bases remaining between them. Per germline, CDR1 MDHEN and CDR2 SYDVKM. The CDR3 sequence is CASYAKIPPYEQYF. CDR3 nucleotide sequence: TGTGCCAGCTATGCGAAAATTCCCCCTTACGAGCAGTACTTC.

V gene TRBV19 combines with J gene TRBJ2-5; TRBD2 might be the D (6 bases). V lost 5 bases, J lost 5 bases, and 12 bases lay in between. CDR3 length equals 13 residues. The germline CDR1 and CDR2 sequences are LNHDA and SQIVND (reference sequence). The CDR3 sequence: CASSSTSRETQYF. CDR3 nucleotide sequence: TGTGCCAGTAGTTCAACTAGCCGCGAGACCCAGTACTTC.

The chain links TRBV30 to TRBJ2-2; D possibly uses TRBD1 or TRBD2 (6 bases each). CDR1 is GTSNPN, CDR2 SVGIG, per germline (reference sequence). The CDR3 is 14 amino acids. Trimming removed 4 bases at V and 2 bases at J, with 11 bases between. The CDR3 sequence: CAWTRGVNTGELFF. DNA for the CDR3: TGTGCCTGGACGAGGGGGGTCAACACCGGGGAGCTGTTTTTT. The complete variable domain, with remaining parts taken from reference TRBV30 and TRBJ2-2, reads SQTIHQWPATLVQPVGSPLSLECTVEGTSNPNLYWYRQAAGRGLQLLFYSVGIGQISSEVPQNLSASRPQDRQFILSSKKLLLSDSGFYLCAWTRGVNTGELFFGEGSRLTVL.

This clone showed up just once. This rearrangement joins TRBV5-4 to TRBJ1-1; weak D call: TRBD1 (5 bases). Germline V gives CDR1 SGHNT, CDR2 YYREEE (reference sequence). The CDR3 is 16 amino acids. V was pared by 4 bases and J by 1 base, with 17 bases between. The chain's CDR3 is CASSPAGSTGNTEAFF. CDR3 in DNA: TGTGCCAGCAGCCCCGCTGGATCTACAGGGAACACTGAAGCTTTCTTT.

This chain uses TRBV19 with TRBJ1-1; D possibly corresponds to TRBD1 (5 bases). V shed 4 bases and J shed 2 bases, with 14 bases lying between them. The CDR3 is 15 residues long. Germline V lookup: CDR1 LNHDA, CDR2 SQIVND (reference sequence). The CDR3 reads CASSKGRTTNTEAFF. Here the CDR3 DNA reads TGTGCCAGTAGTAAAGGACGGACAACCAACACTGAAGCTTTCTTT.

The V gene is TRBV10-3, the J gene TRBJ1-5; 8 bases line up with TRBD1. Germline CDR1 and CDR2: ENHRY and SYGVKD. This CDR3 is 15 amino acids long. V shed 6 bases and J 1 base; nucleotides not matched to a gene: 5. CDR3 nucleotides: TGTGCCATCAGCAGACAGGGGCCGAGCAATCAGCCCCAGCATTTT. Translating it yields CAISRQGPSNQPQHF.

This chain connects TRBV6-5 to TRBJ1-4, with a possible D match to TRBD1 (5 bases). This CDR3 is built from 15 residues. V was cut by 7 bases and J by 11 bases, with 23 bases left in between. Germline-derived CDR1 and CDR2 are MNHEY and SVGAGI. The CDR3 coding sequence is TGTGCCAGCACTCGATCCGGGACTCCTAAGGGGAAACTGTTTTTT. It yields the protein CASTRSGTPKGKLFF.

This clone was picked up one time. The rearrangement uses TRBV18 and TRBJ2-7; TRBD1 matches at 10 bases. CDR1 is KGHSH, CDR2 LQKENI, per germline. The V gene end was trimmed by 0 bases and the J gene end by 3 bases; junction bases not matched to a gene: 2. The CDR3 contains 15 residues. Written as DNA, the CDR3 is TGTGCCAGCTCACCACCGGGACAGGGGCGCTACGAGCAGTACTTC. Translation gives CASSPPGQGRYEQYF.

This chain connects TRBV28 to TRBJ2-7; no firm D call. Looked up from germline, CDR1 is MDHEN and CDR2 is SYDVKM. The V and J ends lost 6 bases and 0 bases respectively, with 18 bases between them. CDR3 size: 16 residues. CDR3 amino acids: CASRGIGPTGSYEQYF. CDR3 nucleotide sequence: TGTGCCAGCAGGGGAATCGGACCGACTGGCTCCTACGAGCAGTACTTC.

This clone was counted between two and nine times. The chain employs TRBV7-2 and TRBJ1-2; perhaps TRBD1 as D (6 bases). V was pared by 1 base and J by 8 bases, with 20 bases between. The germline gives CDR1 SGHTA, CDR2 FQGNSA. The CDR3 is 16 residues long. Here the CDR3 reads CASSLDAFGQGFGYTF. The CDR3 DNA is TGTGCCAGCAGCTTAGACGCATTCGGGCAGGGGTTCGGCTACACCTTC.

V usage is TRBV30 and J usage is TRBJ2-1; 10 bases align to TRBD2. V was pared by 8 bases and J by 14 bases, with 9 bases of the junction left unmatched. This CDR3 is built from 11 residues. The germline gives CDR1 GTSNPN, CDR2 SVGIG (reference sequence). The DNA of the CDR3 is TGTGCCGGCCAGCGGGGGGGCCGTGAGTTCTTC. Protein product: CAGQRGGREFF. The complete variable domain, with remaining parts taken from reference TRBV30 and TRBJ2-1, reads SQTIHQWPATLVQPVGSPLSLECTVEGTSNPNLYWYRQAAGRGLQLLFYSVGIGQISSEVPQNLSASRPQDRQFILSSKKLLLSDSGFYLCAGQRGGREFFGPGTRLTVL.

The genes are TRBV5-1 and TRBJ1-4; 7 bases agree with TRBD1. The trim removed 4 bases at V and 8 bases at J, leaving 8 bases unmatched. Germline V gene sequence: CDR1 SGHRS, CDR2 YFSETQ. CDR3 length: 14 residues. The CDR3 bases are TGCGCCAGCAGCACGGGACAGACTGAAGAAAAACTGTTTTTT. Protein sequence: CASSTGQTEEKLFF.

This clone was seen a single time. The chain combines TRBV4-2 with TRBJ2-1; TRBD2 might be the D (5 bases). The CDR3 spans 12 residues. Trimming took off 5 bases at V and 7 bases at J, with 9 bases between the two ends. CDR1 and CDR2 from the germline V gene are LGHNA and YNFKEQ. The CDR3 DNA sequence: TGTGCCAGCAGCGTCACTAGAAATGAGCAGTTCTTC. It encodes CASSVTRNEQFF.

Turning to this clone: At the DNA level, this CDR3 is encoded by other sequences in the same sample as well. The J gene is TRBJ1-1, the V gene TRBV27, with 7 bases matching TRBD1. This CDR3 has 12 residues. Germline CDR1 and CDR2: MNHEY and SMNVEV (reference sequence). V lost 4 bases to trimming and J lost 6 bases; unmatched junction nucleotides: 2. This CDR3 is CASSSQGPEAFF. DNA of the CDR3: TGTGCCAGCAGTTCACAGGGGCCTGAAGCTTTCTTT.

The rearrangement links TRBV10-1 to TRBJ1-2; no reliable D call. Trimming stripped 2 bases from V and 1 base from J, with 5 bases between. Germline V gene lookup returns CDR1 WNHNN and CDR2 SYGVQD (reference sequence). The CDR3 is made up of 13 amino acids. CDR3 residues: CASSEGINYGYTF. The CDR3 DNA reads TGCGCCAGCAGTGAGGGCATTAACTATGGCTACACCTTC.